One sample yielded the 23 T cell receptor beta chains listed below, sequenced in a study of metastatic and nonmetastatic thyroid tumors. TCRdb ran MiXCR on the PCR reads. The sample holds under 35,000 clones, 24% seen once. The entire patient cohort was treatment-naive prior to thyroid surgery. Input material: blood. These receptors were collected from a female donor with papillary thyroid cancer or a benign thyroid nodule (not recorded which). Some clones in this sample may be carry-over from other donors' samples.

Ten or more counts support this clone. The V gene is TRBV7-3, the J gene TRBJ2-1, with 8 bases matching TRBD2. Germline-derived CDR1 and CDR2 are SGHTA and FQGTGA. The V gene end was trimmed by 1 base and the J gene end by 1 base; junction bases not matched to a gene: 3. The CDR3 contains 16 residues. DNA for the CDR3: TGTGCCAGCAGCTTAATCGGCGGGAGGTCCTACAATGAGCAGTTCTTC. Protein product: CASSLIGGRSYNEQFF.

In the case of this clone: A much larger clone differs from this one at a single base, so this may be a read error. The rearrangement joins TRBV4-3 to TRBJ2-1, with D perhaps matching TRBD2 (5 bases). Trimming stripped 6 bases from V and 8 bases from J, with 23 bases between. The CDR3 runs to 16 residues. Germline V gene sequence: CDR1 LGHNA, CDR2 YSLEER. The CDR3 loop reads CASRRILVLPSDEQFF. The CDR3 coding sequence is TGCGCCAGCAGGCGAATACTAGTCCTCCCGTCGGATGAGCAGTTCTTC.

The V gene is TRBV30, the J gene TRBJ2-7, with D hard to call. V gave up 0 bases and J gave up 3 bases, with 15 bases separating them. Germline CDR1 and CDR2: GTSNPN and SVGIG (reference sequence). The CDR3 contains 15 residues. This CDR3 reads CAWSVRGPESYEQYF. CDR3 DNA: TGTGCCTGGAGTGTACGTGGGCCCGAGAGCTACGAGCAGTACTTC.

This chain uses TRBV7-2 with TRBJ2-6; TRBD2 agrees at 8 bases. The CDR3 contains 18 residues. Germline V gene sequence: CDR1 SGHTA, CDR2 FQGNSA. After removal of 0 bases from V and 1 base from J, the junction contained 5 bases not matched to a gene. The CDR3 reads CASSLAGGGGSGANVLTF. Here the CDR3 DNA reads TGTGCCAGCAGCTTAGCGGGAGGCGGGGGGTCTGGGGCCAACGTCCTGACTTTC. Full variable domain (remainder filled in from reference TRBV7-2 and TRBJ2-6): GAGVSQSPSNKVTEKGKDVELRCDPISGHTALYWYRQSLGQGLEFLIYFQGNSAPDKSGLPSDRFSAERTGGSVSTLTIQRTQQEDSAVYLCASSLAGGGGSGANVLTFGAGSRLTVL.

This clone was picked up many times. The V and J genes are TRBV7-9 and TRBJ2-1; possible D gene TRBD2, 5 bases. Between the trimmed V and J ends, which lost 5 bases and 1 base, there was a span of 12 bases. The CDR3 sequence is 15 residues long. Germline CDR1 and CDR2: SEHNR and FQNEAQ (reference sequence). CDR3 DNA sequence: TGTGCCAGCAGCCTCCGAAGCGGATCCTACAATGAGCAGTTCTTC. Protein product: CASSLRSGSYNEQFF.

This clone was counted ten times or more. This sequence joins TRBV7-2 and TRBJ2-5; TRBD1 aligns across 9 bases. Germline V gene lookup returns CDR1 SGHTA and CDR2 FQGNSA. The CDR3 extends over 15 amino acids. J gave up 4 bases and V 4 bases, and 7 bases lay outside the gene matches. The CDR3 DNA sequence: TGTGCCAGCAGCTGGGGGGACAGGGTACCAGAGACCCAGTACTTC. As protein: CASSWGDRVPETQYF.

This clone was seen repeatedly, ten times or more. The chain recombines TRBV7-6 with TRBJ2-1; the match to TRBD2 covers 7 bases. CDR3 size: 14 residues. CDR1 is SGHVS, CDR2 FNYEAQ, per germline. After removal of 1 base from V and 15 bases from J, the junction contained 12 bases not matched to a gene. The CDR3 sequence is CASSLEAGVKPGFF. The CDR3 bases are TGTGCCAGCAGCTTAGAGGCGGGGGTCAAGCCGGGGTTCTTC.

The chain employs TRBV5-5 and TRBJ2-7, with a tentative D call TRBD1 (5 bases). In germline, CDR1 is SGHKS, CDR2 YYEKEE (reference sequence). The CDR3 totals 13 residues. V dropped 6 bases and J dropped 2 bases, with 12 bases sitting between them. Here the CDR3 DNA reads TGTGCCAGCACCCAGGGAACGACCTACGAGCAGTACTTC. Protein: CASTQGTTYEQYF.

This clone has ten or more counts. V gene TRBV5-4 combines with J gene TRBJ2-7; 13 bases map to TRBD2. Germline values: CDR1 SGHNT, CDR2 YYREEE (reference sequence). Germline trimming cut 3 bases from V and 1 base from J; bases unmatched to any gene: 7. The CDR3 loop spans 17 amino acids. As DNA, the CDR3 is TGTGCCAGCAGCTACGACCTGGGACTAGCGGGGTCCTACGAGCAGTACTTC. Its protein is CASSYDLGLAGSYEQYF.

Details on this clone: This sequence may be a read error, since a much larger clone differs from it by one base. This chain connects TRBV7-6 to TRBJ2-3, with D possibly TRBD2 on 6 matching bases. The CDR3 runs 17 residues. The V and J ends lost 5 bases and 2 bases respectively, with 20 bases between them. The germline CDR1 and CDR2 sequences are SGHVS and FNYEAQ. Here the CDR3 reads CASSPAKWEDPTDTQYF. CDR3 in DNA: TGTGCCAGCAGCCCCGCTAAGTGGGAGGACCCCACAGATACGCAGTATTTT.

This clone was seen ten or more times. The chain links TRBV27 to TRBJ2-1, with 11 positions matching TRBD2. Unmatched junction bases numbered 5, after V lost 10 bases and J lost 6 bases. CDR1 MNHEY and CDR2 SMNVEV come from the germline V gene (reference sequence). There are 13 residues in the CDR3. This chain's CDR3 is CATRTSGLNEQFF. Here the CDR3 DNA reads TGTGCCACGCGGACTAGCGGGCTCAATGAGCAGTTCTTC.

A single count supports this clone. The rearrangement joins TRBV20-1 to TRBJ1-2, with D perhaps TRBD1 (5 bases). The CDR3 runs 16 residues. Germline CDR1 and CDR2: DFQATT and SNEGSKA (reference sequence). Deletions cut 0 bases from V and 3 bases from J, with 17 bases between. This chain's CDR3 is CSARDFRGGVHYGYTF. DNA for the CDR3: TGCAGTGCTAGAGATTTTAGGGGTGGAGTGCACTATGGCTACACCTTC.

The sample holds a few counts of this clone. This chain joins TRBV12-3 or TRBV12-4 and TRBJ2-2; 8 bases line up with TRBD2. The junction had 8 bases not matched to a gene; V was cut back by 3 bases and J by 8 bases. CDR3 length: 15 residues. DNA of the CDR3: TGTGCCAGCAGTTTCGTACACCGCGGGGGGGGGGAGCTGTTTTTT. Translated, it gives CASSFVHRGGGELFF.

Details on this clone: Since a much larger clone is just one base distant, this may be a read error. The rearrangement links TRBV29-1 to TRBJ1-3, with D unclear. Per germline, CDR1 SQVTM and CDR2 ANQGSEA. CDR3 length: 12 amino acids. The CDR3, as DNA: TGCATCGTGGATTCTTCTGGAAACACCATATATTTT. This translates into CIVDSSGNTIYF.

This clone was seen only a few times. The V gene is TRBV2, the J gene TRBJ2-1; the match to TRBD2 covers 13 bases. Unmatched junction bases numbered 5, after V lost 4 bases and J lost 8 bases. Germline lookup yields CDR1 SNHLY and CDR2 FYNNEI. The CDR3 spans 15 residues. CDR3 in DNA: TGTGCCAGCAGTGGGACTAGCGGGAGATTCGATGAGCAGTTCTTC. Encoded protein: CASSGTSGRFDEQFF. The variable domain in full, completed from reference TRBV2 and TRBJ2-1, reads EPEVTQTPSHQVTQMGQEVILRCVPISNHLYFYWYRQILGQKVEFLVSFYNNEISEKSEIFDDQFSVERPDGSNFTLKIRSTKLEDSAMYFCASSGTSGRFDEQFFGPGTRLTVL.

The table lists this clone with many counts. This sequence joins TRBV11-2 and TRBJ2-3; 8 bases line up with TRBD2. J gave up 4 bases and V 5 bases, and 14 bases lay outside the gene matches. The CDR3 length is 17 residues. Germline loops: CDR1 SGHAT, CDR2 FQNNGV. CDR3 nucleotide sequence: TGTGCCAGCAGCCCCTTAAGGAGCGGGAGTGGATCAGATACGCAGTATTTT. It translates to CASSPLRSGSGSDTQYF.

This chain links TRBV10-1 with TRBJ2-1, with no clear D. Germline values: CDR1 WNHNN, CDR2 SYGVQD (reference sequence). This CDR3 is built from 14 residues. Trimming cost V 4 bases and J 3 bases, with 10 bases left between them. The CDR3: CASSASKVYNEQFF. In DNA, the CDR3 is TGCGCCAGCAGTGCTAGTAAAGTCTACAATGAGCAGTTCTTC.

On this clone: At one boundary the junction diverges from the germline segment, which might be a read error. This CDR3 reads CASSGGDPLDQSGYTF. In DNA, the CDR3 is TGTGCCAGCAGCGGAGGAGACCCTTTAGATCAGAGTGGCTACACATTC. The chain links TRBV9 to TRBJ1-2; D not resolved. The CDR3 has 16 residues. Germline V gene lookup returns CDR1 SGDLS and CDR2 YYNGEE.

This clone was counted ten times or more. The chain uses TRBV7-8 and TRBJ2-1; D is perhaps TRBD2 (8 bases). The length of the CDR3 is 16 residues. Germline V gives CDR1 SGHVS, CDR2 FQNEAQ. V was clipped by 7 bases and J by 7 bases, with 23 bases between them. The CDR3 loop is CASTQGGAGVSNEQFF. CDR3 nucleotide sequence: TGTGCCAGCACCCAGGGGGGAGCGGGAGTATCTAATGAGCAGTTCTTC.

This clone turned up a few times. The V gene is TRBV6-1, the J gene TRBJ2-3; D not certain. Deletions cut 7 bases from V and 12 bases from J, with 20 bases between. The CDR3 has 13 residues. The germline CDR1 and CDR2 sequences are MNHNS and SASEGT. CDR3 in DNA: TGTGCCAGCACCTGGAGTGTCACAGATATTCAGTATTTT. The encoded protein is CASTWSVTDIQYF.

The rearrangement joins TRBV30 to TRBJ2-7; 8 bases are a match to TRBD1. Germline CDR1 is GTSNPN and CDR2 is SVGIG (reference sequence). J lost 3 bases, V lost 5 bases, and 9 bases had no gene match. The CDR3 has 14 residues. CDR3 coding DNA: TGTGCCTGGGACAGGGGAAGGGGTCTCTACGAGCAGTACTTC. Translation: CAWDRGRGLYEQYF.

This clone was seen more than once but under ten times. The chain has TRBV6-1 and TRBJ1-1, with D tentatively TRBD1 (5 bases). CDR3 length equals 16 residues. V shed 4 bases and J shed 7 bases, with 22 bases lying between them. The germline CDR1 and CDR2 sequences are MNHNS and SASEGT. For the CDR3, the DNA is TGTGCCAGCAGTGTGGGGGTCGGTGCGAGGGAAATTGAAGCTTTCTTT. This encodes CASSVGVGAREIEAFF.

There are a few counts of this clone. The chain links TRBV27 to TRBJ1-6; 8 bases match TRBD1. Per the germline V gene, CDR1 is MNHEY and CDR2 is SMNVEV (reference sequence). The CDR3 runs to 14 residues. Trimming removed 4 bases from V and 10 bases from J; junction bases left unmatched: 6. The CDR3 region has the DNA TGTGCCAGCAGTTCAACAGGGGGAGAGTCACCCCTCCACTTT. It is translated as CASSSTGGESPLHF.